These 2 T cell receptor beta chains were sequenced from one sample in a study of T cells after yellow fever vaccination. TCRdb passed the 5' RACE reads through MiXCR, listing each CDR3 protein once. The sample gives some 550,000 distinct CDR3 sequences, 15% to 20% of which show up once; more than 13% is in the top ten. The source was PBMCs, collected 15 days after the yellow fever booster vaccination. These receptors all come from a man aged 25 to 40 who received the YFV17D yellow fever vaccine.

The rearrangement links TRBV7-2 to TRBJ1-1; D is ambiguous. The germline CDR1 and CDR2 sequences are SGHTA and FQGNSA. The CDR3 covers 15 residues. Trimming removed 0 bases at V and 1 base at J, with 9 bases between. CDR3 region: CASSLASSQNTEAFF. The DNA of the CDR3 is TGTGCCAGCAGCTTAGCGTCCAGCCAGAACACTGAAGCTTTCTTT.

The chain recombines TRBV29-1 with TRBJ2-3; D is unclear. This CDR3 has 12 residues. Trimming shortened V by 4 bases and J by 0 bases, and 5 bases separated the two germline ends. The germline gives CDR1 SQVTM, CDR2 ANQGSEA. This chain's CDR3 is CSVALSTDTQYF. The DNA for the CDR3 is TGCAGCGTTGCTTTGAGCACAGATACGCAGTATTTT.